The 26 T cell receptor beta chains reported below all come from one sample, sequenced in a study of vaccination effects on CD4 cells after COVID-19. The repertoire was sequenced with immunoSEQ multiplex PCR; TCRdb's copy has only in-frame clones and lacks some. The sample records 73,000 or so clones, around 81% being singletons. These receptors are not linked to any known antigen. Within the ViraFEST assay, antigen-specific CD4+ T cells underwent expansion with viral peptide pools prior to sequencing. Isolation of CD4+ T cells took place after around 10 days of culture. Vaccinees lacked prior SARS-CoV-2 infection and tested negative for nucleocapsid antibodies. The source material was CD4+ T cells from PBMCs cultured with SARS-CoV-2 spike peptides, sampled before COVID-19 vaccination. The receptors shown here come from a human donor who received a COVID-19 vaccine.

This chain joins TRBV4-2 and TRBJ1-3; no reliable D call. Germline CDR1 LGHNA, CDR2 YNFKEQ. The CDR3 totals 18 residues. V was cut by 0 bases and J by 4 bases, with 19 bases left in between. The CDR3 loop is CASSQDPFEKQRGNTIYF. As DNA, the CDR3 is TGTGCCAGCAGCCAAGATCCCTTTGAGAAACAGCGAGGAAACACCATATATTTT.

The CDR3 reads CASSQTGTTIYF. The CDR3 region has the DNA TGCGCCAGCAGCCAAACCGGGACAACCATATATTTT. The J gene is TRBJ1-3, the V gene TRBV4-1; weak D call: TRBD1 (6 bases). This CDR3 has 12 amino acids. Germline CDR1 reads MGHRA; CDR2 reads YSYEKL. Deletions cut 2 bases from V and 10 bases from J, with 9 bases between.

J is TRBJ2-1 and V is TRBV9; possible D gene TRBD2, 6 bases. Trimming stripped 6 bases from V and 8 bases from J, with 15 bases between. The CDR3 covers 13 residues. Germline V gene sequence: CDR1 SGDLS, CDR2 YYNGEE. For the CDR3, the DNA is TGTGCCAGCAACCGGGACTTAGACGATGAGCAGTTCTTC. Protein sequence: CASNRDLDDEQFF.

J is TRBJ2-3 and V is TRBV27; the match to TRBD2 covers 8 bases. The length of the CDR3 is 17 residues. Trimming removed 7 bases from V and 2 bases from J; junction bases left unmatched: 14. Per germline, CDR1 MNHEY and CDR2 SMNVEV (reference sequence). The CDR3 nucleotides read TGTGCCAGCACCCCGGGGGGGACAAGGGAGTTCACAGATACGCAGTATTTT. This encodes CASTPGGTREFTDTQYF.

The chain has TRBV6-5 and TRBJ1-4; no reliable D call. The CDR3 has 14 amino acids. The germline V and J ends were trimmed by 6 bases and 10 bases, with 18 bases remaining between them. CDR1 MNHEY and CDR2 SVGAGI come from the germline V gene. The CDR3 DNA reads TGTGCCAGCAGCCAGCGACCGGGTCCAGGAAAACTGTTTTTT. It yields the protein CASSQRPGPGKLFF.

The CDR3 nucleotides read TGTGCCAGCAGCCCCCCTAATGACGGAGCCCAAGAGACCCAGTACTTC. This gives the protein CASSPPNDGAQETQYF. The V call is TRBV28, the J call TRBJ2-5; D call uncertain. Looked up from germline, CDR1 is MDHEN and CDR2 is SYDVKM. Trimming removed 6 bases from V and 1 base from J, with 18 bases in between. The CDR3 length is 16 residues.

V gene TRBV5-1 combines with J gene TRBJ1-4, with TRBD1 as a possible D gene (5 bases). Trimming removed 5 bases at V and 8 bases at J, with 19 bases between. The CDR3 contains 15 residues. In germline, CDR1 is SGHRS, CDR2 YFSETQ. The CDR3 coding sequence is TGCGCCAGCAGACCCGGGGACCCTTTAGGAGAAAAACTGTTTTTT. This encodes CASRPGDPLGEKLFF.

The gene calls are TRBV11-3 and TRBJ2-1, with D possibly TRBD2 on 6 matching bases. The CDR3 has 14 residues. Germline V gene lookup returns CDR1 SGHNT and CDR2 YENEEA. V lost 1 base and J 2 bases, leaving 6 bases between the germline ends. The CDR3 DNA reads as TGTGCCAGCAGCTTAGGGGGGGCCTACAATGAGCAGTTCTTC. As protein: CASSLGGAYNEQFF. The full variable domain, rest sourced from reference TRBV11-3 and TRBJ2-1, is EAGVVQSPRYKIIEKKQPVAFWCNPISGHNTLYWYLQNLGQGPELLIRYENEEAVDDSQLPKDRFSAERLKGVDSTLKIQPAELGDSAVYLCASSLGGAYNEQFFGPGTRLTVL.

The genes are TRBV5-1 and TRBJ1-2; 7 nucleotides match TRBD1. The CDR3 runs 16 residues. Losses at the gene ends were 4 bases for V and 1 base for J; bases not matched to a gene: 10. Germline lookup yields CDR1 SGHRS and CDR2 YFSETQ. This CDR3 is CASSPGTDLFNYGYTF. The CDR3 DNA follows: TGCGCCAGCAGCCCCGGGACAGACCTTTTTAACTATGGCTACACCTTC.

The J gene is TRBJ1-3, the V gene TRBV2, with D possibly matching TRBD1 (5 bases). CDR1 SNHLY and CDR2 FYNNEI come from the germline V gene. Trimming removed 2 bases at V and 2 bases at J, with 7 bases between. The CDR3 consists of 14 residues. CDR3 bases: TGTGCCAGCAGTGAAAGACAGACTGGAAACACCATATATTTT. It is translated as CASSERQTGNTIYF.

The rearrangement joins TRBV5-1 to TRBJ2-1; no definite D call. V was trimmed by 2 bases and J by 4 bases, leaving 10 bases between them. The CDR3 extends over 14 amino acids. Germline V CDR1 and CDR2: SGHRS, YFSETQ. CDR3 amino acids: CASSFAHDYNEQFF. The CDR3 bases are TGCGCCAGCAGCTTTGCGCACGATTACAATGAGCAGTTCTTC.

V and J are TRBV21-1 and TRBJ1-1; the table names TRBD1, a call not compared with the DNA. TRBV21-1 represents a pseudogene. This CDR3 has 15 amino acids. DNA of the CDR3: TGTGCCAGCAGCAAAGGCGGGGACAGAGCCACTGAAGCTTTCTTT. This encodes CASSKGGDRATEAFF.

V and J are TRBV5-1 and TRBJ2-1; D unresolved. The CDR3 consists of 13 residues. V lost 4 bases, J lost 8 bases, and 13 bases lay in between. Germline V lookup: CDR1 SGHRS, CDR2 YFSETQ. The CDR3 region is CASSPITTDEQFF. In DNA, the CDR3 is TGCGCCAGCAGCCCTATAACTACGGATGAGCAGTTCTTC.

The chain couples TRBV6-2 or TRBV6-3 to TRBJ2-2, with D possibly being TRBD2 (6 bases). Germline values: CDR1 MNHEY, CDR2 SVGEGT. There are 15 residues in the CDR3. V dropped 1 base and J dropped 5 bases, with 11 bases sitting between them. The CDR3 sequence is CASSYWEVLTGELFF. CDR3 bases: TGTGCCAGCAGTTACTGGGAGGTTCTAACCGGGGAGCTGTTTTTT.

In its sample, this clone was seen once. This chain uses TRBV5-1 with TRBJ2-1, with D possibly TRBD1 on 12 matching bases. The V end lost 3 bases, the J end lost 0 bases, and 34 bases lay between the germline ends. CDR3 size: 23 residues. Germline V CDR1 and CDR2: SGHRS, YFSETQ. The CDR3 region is CASSSTGQGALAGGPSSYNEQFF. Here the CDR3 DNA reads TGCGCCAGCAGCTCGACGGGACAGGGGGCCTTAGCGGGGGGGCCGAGCTCCTACAATGAGCAGTTCTTC.

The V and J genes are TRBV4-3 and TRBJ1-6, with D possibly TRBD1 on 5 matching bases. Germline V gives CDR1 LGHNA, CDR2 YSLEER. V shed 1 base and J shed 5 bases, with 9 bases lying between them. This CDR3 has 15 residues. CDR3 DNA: TGCGCCAGCAGCCAAGCACAGGCGAATAATTCACCCCTCCACTTT. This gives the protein CASSQAQANNSPLHF.

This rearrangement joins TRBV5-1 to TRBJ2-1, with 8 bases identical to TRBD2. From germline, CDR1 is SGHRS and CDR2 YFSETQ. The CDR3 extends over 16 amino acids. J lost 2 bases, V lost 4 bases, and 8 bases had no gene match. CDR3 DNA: TGCGCCAGCAGCCTAATAGCGGGGCTCACCTACAATGAGCAGTTCTTC. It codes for CASSLIAGLTYNEQFF. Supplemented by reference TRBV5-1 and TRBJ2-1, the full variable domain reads KAGVTQTPRYLIKTRGQQVTLSCSPISGHRSVSWYQQTPGQGLQFLFEYFSETQRNKGNFPGRFSGRQFSNSRSEMNVSTLELGDSALYLCASSLIAGLTYNEQFFGPGTRLTVL.

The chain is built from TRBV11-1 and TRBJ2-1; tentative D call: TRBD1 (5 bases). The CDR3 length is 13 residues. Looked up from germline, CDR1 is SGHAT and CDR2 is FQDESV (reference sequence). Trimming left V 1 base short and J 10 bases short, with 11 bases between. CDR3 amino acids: CASSLGYRTEQFF. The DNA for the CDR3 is TGTGCCAGCAGCTTAGGATATCGGACAGAGCAGTTCTTC.

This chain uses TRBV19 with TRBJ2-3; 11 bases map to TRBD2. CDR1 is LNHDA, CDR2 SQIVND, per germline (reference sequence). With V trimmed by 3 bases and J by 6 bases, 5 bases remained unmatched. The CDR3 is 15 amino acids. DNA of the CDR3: TGTGCCAGTAGTATTCTAGCGGGGGGCCGGGATACGCAGTATTTT. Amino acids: CASSILAGGRDTQYF.

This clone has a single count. CDR3 in amino acids: CASSLGSGYGSPLHF. CDR3 in DNA: TGTGCCAGCAGCTTAGGATCAGGGTACGGTTCACCCCTCCACTTT. The J gene is TRBJ1-6, the V gene TRBV7-8; tentative D call: TRBD1 (5 bases). The germline CDR1 and CDR2 sequences are SGHVS and FQNEAQ. The CDR3 spans 15 residues. With 1 base removed from V and 9 bases from J, the gap between germline ends came to 13 bases. Full variable domain (rest looked up from reference TRBV7-8 and TRBJ1-6): GAGVSQSPRYKVAKRGQDVALRCDPISGHVSLFWYQQALGQGPEFLTYFQNEAQLDKSGLPSDRFFAERPEGSVSTLKIQRTQQEDSAVYLCASSLGSGYGSPLHFGNGTRLTVT.

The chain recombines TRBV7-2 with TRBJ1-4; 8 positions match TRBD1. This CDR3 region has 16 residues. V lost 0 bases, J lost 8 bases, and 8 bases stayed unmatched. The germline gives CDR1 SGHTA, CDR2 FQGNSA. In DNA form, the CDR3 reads TGTGCCAGCAGCTTAGCGACGACAGGGGTGGGGGAAAAACTGTTTTTT. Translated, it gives CASSLATTGVGEKLFF.

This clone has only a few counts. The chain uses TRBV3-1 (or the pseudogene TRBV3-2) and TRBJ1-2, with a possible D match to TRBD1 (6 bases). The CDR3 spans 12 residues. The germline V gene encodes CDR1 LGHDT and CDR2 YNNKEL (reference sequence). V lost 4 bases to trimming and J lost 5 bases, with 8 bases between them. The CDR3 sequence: CASSLTGYGYTF. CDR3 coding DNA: TGTGCCAGCAGCCTTACAGGGTATGGCTACACCTTC.

The CDR3 sequence: CSAREGAGYTF. The CDR3 DNA is TGCAGTGCTAGAGAGGGGGCTGGCTACACCTTC. This chain joins TRBV20-1 and TRBJ1-2, with D tentatively TRBD1 (6 bases). CDR3 size: 11 residues. V shed 0 bases and J shed 7 bases, with 6 bases lying between them. Germline V gene lookup returns CDR1 DFQATT and CDR2 SNEGSKA (reference sequence).

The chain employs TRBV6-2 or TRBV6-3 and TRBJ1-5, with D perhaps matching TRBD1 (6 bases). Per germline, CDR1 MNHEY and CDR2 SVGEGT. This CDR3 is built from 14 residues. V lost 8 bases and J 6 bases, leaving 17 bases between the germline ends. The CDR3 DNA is TGTGCCAGCCGCCCCAGGACAGTGACTCAGCCCCAGCATTTT. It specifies CASRPRTVTQPQHF.

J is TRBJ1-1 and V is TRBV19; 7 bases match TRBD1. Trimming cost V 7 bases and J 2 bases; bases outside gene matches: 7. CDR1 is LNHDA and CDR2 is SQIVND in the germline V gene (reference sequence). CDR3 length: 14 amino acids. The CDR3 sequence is CASTSGQHNTEAFF. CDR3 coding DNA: TGTGCCAGTACCTCGGGACAGCACAACACTGAAGCTTTCTTT.

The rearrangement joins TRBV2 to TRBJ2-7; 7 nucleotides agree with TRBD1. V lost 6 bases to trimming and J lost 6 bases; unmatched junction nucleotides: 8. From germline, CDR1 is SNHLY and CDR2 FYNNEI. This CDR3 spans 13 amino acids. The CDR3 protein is CASRPDRVVEQYV. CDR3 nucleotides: TGTGCCAGCAGACCCGACAGGGTGGTCGAGCAGTACGTC.